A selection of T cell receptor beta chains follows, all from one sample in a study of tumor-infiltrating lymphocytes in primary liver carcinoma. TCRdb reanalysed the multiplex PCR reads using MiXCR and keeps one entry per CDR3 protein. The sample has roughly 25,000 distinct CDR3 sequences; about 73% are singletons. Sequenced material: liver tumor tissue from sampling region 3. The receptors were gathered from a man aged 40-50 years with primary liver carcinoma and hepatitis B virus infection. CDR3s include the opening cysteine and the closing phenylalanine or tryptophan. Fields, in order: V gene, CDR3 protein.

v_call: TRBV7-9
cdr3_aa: CDSNLPYQGPKTNEHLF

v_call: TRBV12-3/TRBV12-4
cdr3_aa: CASCSLGAGGAVPGQHF

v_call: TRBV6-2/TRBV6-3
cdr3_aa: CASKGGTDYDERFF

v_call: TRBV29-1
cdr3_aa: CNGLTQGMDTQYF

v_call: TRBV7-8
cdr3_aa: CASSLLRGSGRINEQFF

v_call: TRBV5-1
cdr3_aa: CASSSREVSYNEQFF

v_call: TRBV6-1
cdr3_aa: CAAKPVGSYYEQYF

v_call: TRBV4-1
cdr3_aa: CANNDLDRGLAGELFF

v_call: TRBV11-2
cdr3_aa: CASGQTPYGGKETQYF

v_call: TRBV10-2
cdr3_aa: CASGDTGEVYHGYTF